This T cell receptor beta chain was obtained from a study of CD4 T cells in relation to SARS-CoV-2 and coronaviruses (dated by TCRdb to the early 2020s). Study-wide context: In the ViraFEST assay, PBMCs were cultured with antigen for less than eleven days, after which TCR beta CDR3s were sequenced to identify clonal expansions specific to the antigen. An HIV-1 Nef peptide pool or a culture without peptide was used as the negative reference condition. Using patient-derived lymphoblastoid cell lines, the shared crossreactive spike epitopes were mapped to their HLA restriction. Memory CD4+ T cell crossreactivity between SARS-CoV-2 and common cold coronavirus spike proteins was assessed at the TCR clonotype level in the study. The Adaptive Biotechnologies TCR-sequencing kit was used for samples from a few pre-COVID donors and for the naive versus memory experiments, whereas the other data were Illumina-based. A different, Illumina-based TCR-beta assay was used to sequence expansion assays from other donors in the study.

In the case of this clone: Its antigen is unknown. No clone much larger than this one lies a single base away; base qualities are absent.

Via the germline V gene (reference sequence), CDR1 is LNHDA and CDR2 SQIVND. Between the V and J ends, shortened by 1 base and 4 bases respectively, the junction contains 5 bases. Spanning cysteine to phenylalanine, the CDR3 consists of 13 amino acids. This entry keeps only the CDR3 DNA: 39 bases, framed from base 1. The library came from the immunoSEQ multiplex PCR assay. Concerning the study's data processing: During preprocessing, nonproductive sequences were discarded, as were any CDR3s that did not begin with C, did not end with F or W, or were shorter than 7 amino acids. The MANAFEST web app was used to call antigen-specific clonotypes on the basis of expansion compared with the reference and with other culture wells. To be counted as positive, a clone had to show significant expansion compared with the reference culture, at an FDR below 0.05, in 2 of 3 replicate wells. Positive clones also required significant expansion versus all other tandem wells and an odds ratio above 5. CDR3 homology was quantified as pairwise Levenshtein distance, calculated with the stringdist R package after three terminal residues were trimmed from each end. Entries here come from immuneACCESS through TCRdb and include only in-frame sequences with V and J called. Some clones fail to appear in such tables; in the studies checked, an unresolved V gene covers under half of the shortfall, and the cause of the remainder is unknown. V and J calls and clone size are those listed in that table; D and trimming were worked out from the DNA. For this sample the table gives about 18,000 clones, of which about 74% were detected only once. 30% of the sample is in the top ten clones.

CD4+ T cells from unexposed donors were collected before the COVID-19 pandemic (2011-2018). Following 10 days of culture, the EasySep CD4+ T cell isolation kit was used to isolate CD4+ T cells. Unexposed donor CD4+ T cells were tested for reactivity to SARS-CoV-2 S and N and four common cold coronavirus spike pools, as cell number allowed. Two million PBMCs per well were cultured in IMDM with roughly 5% human AB serum and around 10 IU/ml IL-2. Half of the culture medium was replaced with fresh IL-2-containing medium on days 3 and 7. Each peptide culture condition was generally run in triplicate replicate wells. Leukapheresis product for the unexposed donors was purchased commercially. PBMCs were isolated from leukapheresis product or whole blood by Ficoll-Paque PLUS gradient centrifugation. The PBMCs went either fresh into the expansion assay or into cryopreservation at -140 degrees C. The QIAamp Micro DNA Kit was used to extract genomic DNA from the CD4+ T cells.

Overall study outcomes, separate from this receptor: Compared with monoreactive clones, crossreactive clones had significantly weaker SARS-CoV-2-driven expansion, a result consistent with antigenic imprinting. Because no donor provided both pre-pandemic and post-infection samples, tracing the source of pre-existing responses was limited. Roughly 65% of donors had memory CD4+ clonotypes that crossrecognized SARS-CoV-2 and at least one common cold coronavirus spike. Since the crossreactivity analysis centred on spike protein, crossreactivity against other viral proteins was not assessed. The study was limited by small numbers of patients and tested TCRs.

Sequencing was done on a sample of CD4+ T cells from PBMCs, cultured in vitro. The sequence links TRBV19 to TRBJ1-5, with the D gene not confidently named. This receptor was obtained from a human donor in good health. The nucleotides read TGTGCCAGTAGTATAGGCAGAAATCAGCCCCAGCATTTT. It is translated as CASSIGRNQPQHF.